This T cell receptor (beta chain) appears in the sequencing data of a study of OX40 agonist ivuxolimab in advanced cancers. Study at large: The study treated patients with ivuxolimab, an agonistic anti-OX40 (CD134) antibody. A mean age of around 66 years, range about 20 to 79, was recorded, and approximately 85% were male.

The CDR3 totals 16 residues. V dropped 6 bases and J dropped 0; count of bases not matched to a gene: 7. In germline, CDR1 is SGHAT, CDR2 FQDESV (reference sequence). Measured with immunoSEQ multiplex PCR; TCRdb has only the in-frame clones, and not every one. The repertoire holds approximately 100,000 clones, 90% seen once, with around 1.5% in the top ten. Blood draws occurred at baseline, cycle 4 day 1, and cycle 7 day 1. The TCR sequence derives from an adult with an advanced solid tumor such as melanoma, head and neck, liver or kidney cancer. The chain couples TRBV11-1 to TRBJ1-1; 10 bases agree with TRBD1. This specimen consisted of CD4+ or CD8+ T cells sorted from blood, obtained in a trial of the OX40 agonist ivuxolimab. The DNA for the CDR3 is TGTGCCAGCAGACGACAGGGGGCCGACGTGAACACTGAAGCTTTCTTT. Protein product: CASRRQGADVNTEAFF.